The subject of this entry is one T cell receptor beta chain. Its specificity is not known. The sample originates from a study of post-analysis software for immune sequencing data. Study summary: Progressive-relapsing, secondary progressive and relapsing-remitting multiple sclerosis were among the disease courses included.

The study's findings and limits: With F measure, samples from one preparation batch clustered together strongly. Compared with controls, patients showed significantly lower normalized Chao1 diversity.

Unique molecular identifiers were present in the TCR beta cDNA libraries. From the PCR reads, TCRdb called clonotypes with MiXCR, one entry per CDR3 protein. The table has approximately 690,000 distinct CDR3 sequences, roughly three fifths seen once. The sample consisted of blood. This receptor was taken from a girl aged 2 to 10 with multiple sclerosis.

The CDR3 DNA reads TGTGCCAGCAGTCCGTCCGAGGGCGGTGGCTACACCTTC. Translation gives CASSPSEGGGYTF. The rearrangement links TRBV12-3 or TRBV12-4 to TRBJ1-2, with D unclear. Trimming left V 5 bases short and J 7 bases short, with 14 bases between. There are 13 residues in the CDR3.